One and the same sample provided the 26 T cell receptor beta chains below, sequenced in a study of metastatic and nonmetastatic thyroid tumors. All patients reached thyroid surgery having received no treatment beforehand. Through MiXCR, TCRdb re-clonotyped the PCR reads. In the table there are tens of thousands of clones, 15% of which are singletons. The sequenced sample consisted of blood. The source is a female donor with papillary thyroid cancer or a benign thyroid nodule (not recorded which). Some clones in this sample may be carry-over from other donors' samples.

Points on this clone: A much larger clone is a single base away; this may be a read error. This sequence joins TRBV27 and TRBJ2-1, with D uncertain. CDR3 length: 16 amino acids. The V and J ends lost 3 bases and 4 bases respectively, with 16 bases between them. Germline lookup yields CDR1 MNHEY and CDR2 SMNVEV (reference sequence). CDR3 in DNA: TGTGCCAGCAGTTTTCCCTCGGTGGGCGCATACAATGAGCAGTTCTTC. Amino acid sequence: CASSFPSVGAYNEQFF.

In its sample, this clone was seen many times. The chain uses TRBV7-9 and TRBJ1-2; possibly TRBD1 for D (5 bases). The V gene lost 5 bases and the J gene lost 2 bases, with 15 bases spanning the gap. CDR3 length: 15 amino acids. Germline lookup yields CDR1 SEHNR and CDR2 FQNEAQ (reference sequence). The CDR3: CASSGYRDGNYGYTF. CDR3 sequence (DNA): TGTGCCAGCAGCGGGTACCGGGACGGGAACTATGGCTACACCTTC.

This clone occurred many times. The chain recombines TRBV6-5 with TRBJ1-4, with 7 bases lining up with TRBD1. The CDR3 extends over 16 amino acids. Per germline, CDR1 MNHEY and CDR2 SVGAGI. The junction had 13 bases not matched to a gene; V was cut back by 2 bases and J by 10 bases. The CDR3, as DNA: TGTGCCAGCAGTTACAACCTATCCCTGACAGGGAGAAAACTGTTTTTT. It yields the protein CASSYNLSLTGRKLFF.

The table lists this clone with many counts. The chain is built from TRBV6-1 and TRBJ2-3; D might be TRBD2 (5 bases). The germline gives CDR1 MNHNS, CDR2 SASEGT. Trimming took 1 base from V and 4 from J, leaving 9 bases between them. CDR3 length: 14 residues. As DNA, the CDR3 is TGTGCCAGCAGTGAAGGCCTGGGAGCAGATACGCAGTATTTT. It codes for CASSEGLGADTQYF.

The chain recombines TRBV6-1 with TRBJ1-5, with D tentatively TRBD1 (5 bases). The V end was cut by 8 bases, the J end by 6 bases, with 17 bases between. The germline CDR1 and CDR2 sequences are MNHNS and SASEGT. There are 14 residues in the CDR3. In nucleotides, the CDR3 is TGTGCCAGCCAACCAGGGCGAGGTGGTCAGCCCCAGCATTTT. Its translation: CASQPGRGGQPQHF.

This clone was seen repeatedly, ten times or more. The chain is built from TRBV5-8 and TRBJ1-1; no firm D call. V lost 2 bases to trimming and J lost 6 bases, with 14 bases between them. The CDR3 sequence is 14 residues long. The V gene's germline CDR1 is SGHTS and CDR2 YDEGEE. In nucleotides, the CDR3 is TGTGCCAGCAGCTTAGTCTGGATACTCTCTGAAGCTTTCTTT. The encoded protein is CASSLVWILSEAFF.

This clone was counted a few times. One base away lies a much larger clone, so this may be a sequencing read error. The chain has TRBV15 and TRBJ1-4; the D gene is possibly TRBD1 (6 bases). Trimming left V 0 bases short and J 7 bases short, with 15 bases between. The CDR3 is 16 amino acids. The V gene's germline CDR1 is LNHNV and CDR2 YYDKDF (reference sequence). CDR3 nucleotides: TGTGCCACCAGCAGAGATTGTCAGGGGCTTGGTGAAAAACTGTTTTTT. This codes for CATSRDCQGLGEKLFF.

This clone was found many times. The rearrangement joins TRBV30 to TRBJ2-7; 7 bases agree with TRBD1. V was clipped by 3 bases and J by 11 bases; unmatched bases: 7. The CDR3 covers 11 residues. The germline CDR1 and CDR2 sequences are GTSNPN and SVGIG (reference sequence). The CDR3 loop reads CAWSLSDREYF. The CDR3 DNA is TGTGCCTGGAGCCTGAGTGACAGGGAGTACTTC.

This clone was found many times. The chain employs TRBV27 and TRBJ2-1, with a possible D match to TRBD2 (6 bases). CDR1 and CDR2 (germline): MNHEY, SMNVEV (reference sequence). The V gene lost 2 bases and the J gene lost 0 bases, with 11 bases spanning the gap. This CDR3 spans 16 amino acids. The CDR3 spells CASSLARGFSYNEQFF. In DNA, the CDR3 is TGTGCCAGCAGTTTAGCCCGGGGGTTCTCCTACAATGAGCAGTTCTTC.

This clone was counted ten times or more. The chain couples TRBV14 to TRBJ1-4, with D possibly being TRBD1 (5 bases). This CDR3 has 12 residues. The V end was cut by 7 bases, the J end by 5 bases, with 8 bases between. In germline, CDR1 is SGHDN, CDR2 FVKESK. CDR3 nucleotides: TGTGCCAGCATTGGGGCGAATGAAAAACTGTTTTTT. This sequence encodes CASIGANEKLFF. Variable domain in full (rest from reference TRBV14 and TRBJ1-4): EAGVTQFPSHSVIEKGQTVTLRCDPISGHDNLYWYRRVMGKEIKFLLHFVKESKQDESGMPNNRFLAERTGGTYSTLKVQPAELEDSGVYFCASIGANEKLFFGSGTQLSVL.

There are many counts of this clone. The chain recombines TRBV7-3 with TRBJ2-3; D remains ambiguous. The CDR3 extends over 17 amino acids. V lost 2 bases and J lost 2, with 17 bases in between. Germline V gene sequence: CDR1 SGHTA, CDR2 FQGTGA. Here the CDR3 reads CASSLRGRLAHTDTQYF. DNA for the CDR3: TGTGCCAGCAGCTTACGCGGAAGACTGGCCCACACAGATACGCAGTATTTT. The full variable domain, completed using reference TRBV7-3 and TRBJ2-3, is GAGVSQTPSNKVTEKGKYVELRCDPISGHTALYWYRQSLGQGPEFLIYFQGTGAADDSGLPNDRFFAVRPEGSVSTLKIQRTERGDSAVYLCASSLRGRLAHTDTQYFGPGTRLTVL.

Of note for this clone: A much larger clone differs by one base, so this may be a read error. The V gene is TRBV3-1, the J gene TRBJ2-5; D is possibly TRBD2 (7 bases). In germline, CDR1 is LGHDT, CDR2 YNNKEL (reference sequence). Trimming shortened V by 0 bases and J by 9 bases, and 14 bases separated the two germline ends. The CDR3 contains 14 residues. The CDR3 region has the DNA TGTGCCAGCAGCCAAGAACGGACTAGGGGGGCCCAGTACTTC. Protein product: CASSQERTRGAQYF.

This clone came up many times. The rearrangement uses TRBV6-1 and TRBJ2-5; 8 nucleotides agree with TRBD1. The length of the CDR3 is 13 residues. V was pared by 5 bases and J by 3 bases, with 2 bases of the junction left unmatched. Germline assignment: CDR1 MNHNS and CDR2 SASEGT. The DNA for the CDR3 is TGTGCCAGCAGTCCGACAGGGGAAGAGACCCAGTACTTC. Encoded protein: CASSPTGEETQYF.

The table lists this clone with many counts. For the CDR3, the DNA is TGTGCCAGCACAGGGGGCCCCCTCGCTTCACCCCTCCACTTT. As protein: CASTGGPLASPLHF. The chain has TRBV28 and TRBJ1-6; 8 nucleotides agree with TRBD1. The CDR3 is 14 residues long. Looked up from germline, CDR1 is MDHEN and CDR2 is SYDVKM. V shed 7 bases and J 9 bases; nucleotides not matched to a gene: 8.

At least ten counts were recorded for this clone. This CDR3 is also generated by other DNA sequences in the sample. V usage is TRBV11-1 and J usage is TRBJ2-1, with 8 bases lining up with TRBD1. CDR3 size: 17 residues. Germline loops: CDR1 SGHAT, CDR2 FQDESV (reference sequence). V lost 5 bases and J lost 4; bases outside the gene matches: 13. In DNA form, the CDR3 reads TGTGCCAGCAGCCCCGGTTTCCGGGACAGGCCGTACAATGAGCAGTTCTTC. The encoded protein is CASSPGFRDRPYNEQFF.

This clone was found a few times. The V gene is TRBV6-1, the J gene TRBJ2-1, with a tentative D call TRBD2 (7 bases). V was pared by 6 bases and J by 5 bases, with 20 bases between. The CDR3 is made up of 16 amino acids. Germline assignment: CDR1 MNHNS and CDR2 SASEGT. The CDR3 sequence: CASSSDMGGLNNEQFF. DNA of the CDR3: TGTGCCAGCAGCTCAGATATGGGGGGGCTAAACAATGAGCAGTTCTTC.

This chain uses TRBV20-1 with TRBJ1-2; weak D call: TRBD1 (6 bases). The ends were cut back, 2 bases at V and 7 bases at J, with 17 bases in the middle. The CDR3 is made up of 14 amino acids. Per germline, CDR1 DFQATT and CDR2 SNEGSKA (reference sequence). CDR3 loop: CSARLGTSQGGYTF. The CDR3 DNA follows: TGCAGTGCTAGACTAGGGACATCACAAGGTGGCTACACCTTC.

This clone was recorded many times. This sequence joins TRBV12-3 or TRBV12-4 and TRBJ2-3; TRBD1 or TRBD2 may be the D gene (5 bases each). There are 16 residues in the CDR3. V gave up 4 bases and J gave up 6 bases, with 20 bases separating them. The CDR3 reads CASSSTSLTGTDTQYF. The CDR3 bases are TGTGCCAGCAGTTCAACCTCCCTTACGGGGACGGATACGCAGTATTTT.

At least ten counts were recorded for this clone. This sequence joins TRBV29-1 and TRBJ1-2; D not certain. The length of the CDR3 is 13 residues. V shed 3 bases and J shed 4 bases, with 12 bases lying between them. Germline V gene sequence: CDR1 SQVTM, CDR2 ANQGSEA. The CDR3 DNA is TGCAGCGTTGAGAGAAAGGGTATCTATGGCTACACCTTC. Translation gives CSVERKGIYGYTF. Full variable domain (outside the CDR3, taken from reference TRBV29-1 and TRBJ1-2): SAVISQKPSRDICQRGTSLTIQCQVDSQVTMMFWYRQQPGQSLTLIATANQGSEATYESGFVIDKFPISRPNLTFSTLTVSNMSPEDSSIYLCSVERKGIYGYTFGSGTRLTVV.

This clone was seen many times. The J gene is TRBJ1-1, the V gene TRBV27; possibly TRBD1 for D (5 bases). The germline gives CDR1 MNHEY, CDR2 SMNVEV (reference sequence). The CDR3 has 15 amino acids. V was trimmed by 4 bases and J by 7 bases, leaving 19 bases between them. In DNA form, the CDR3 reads TGTGCCAGCAGTTATATCCAAATTCGACAGATTGAAGCTTTCTTT. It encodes CASSYIQIRQIEAFF.

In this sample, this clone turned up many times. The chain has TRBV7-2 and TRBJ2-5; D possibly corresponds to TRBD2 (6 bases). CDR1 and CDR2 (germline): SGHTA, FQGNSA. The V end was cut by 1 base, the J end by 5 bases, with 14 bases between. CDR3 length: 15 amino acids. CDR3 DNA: TGTGCCAGCAGCTTAGGTCTAGCGTCTACGGAGACCCAGTACTTC. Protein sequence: CASSLGLASTETQYF. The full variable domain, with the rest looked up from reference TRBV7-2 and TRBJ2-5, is GAGVSQSPSNKVTEKGKDVELRCDPISGHTALYWYRQSLGQGLEFLIYFQGNSAPDKSGLPSDRFSAERTGGSVSTLTIQRTQQEDSAVYLCASSLGLASTETQYFGPGTRLLVL.

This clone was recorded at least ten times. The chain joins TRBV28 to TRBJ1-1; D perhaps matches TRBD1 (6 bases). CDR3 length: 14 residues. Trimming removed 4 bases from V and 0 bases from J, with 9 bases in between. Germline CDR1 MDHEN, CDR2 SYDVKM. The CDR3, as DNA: TGTGCCAGCAGTTCAGGGGATGTGAACACTGAAGCTTTCTTT. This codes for CASSSGDVNTEAFF. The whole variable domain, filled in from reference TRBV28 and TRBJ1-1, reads DVKVTQSSRYLVKRTGEKVFLECVQDMDHENMFWYRQDPGLGLRLIYFSYDVKMKEKGDIPEGYSVSREKKERFSLILESASTNQTSMYLCASSSGDVNTEAFFGQGTRLTVV.

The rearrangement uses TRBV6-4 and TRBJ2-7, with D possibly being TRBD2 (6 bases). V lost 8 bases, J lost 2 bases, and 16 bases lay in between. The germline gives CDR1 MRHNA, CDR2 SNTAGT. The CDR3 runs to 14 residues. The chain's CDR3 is CASGIGGGAYEQYF. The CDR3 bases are TGTGCCAGCGGAATCGGTGGCGGGGCCTACGAGCAGTACTTC.

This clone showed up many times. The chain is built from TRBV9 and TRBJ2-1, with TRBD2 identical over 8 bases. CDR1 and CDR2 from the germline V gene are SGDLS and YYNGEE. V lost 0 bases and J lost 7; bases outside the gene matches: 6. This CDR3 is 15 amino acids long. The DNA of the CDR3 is TGTGCCAGCAGCGTAGCAATCCGGGGGGGAAATGAGCAGTTCTTC. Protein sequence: CASSVAIRGGNEQFF.

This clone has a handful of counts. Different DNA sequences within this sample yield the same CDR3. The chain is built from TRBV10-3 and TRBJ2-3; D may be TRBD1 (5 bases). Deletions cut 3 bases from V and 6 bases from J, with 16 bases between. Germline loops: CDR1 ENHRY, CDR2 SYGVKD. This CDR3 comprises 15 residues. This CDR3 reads CAISELGQGMDTQYF. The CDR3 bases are TGTGCCATCAGTGAATTGGGTCAGGGAATGGATACGCAGTATTTT.

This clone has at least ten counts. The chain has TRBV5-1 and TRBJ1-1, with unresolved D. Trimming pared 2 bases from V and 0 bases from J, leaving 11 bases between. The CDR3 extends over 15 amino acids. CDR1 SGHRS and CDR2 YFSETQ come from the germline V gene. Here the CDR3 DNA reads TGCGCCAGCAGCTTCGACCTATTCATGAACACTGAAGCTTTCTTT. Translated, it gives CASSFDLFMNTEAFF. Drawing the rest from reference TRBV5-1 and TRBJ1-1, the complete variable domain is KAGVTQTPRYLIKTRGQQVTLSCSPISGHRSVSWYQQTPGQGLQFLFEYFSETQRNKGNFPGRFSGRQFSNSRSEMNVSTLELGDSALYLCASSFDLFMNTEAFFGQGTRLTVV.